This TCR beta chain comes out of a study of CD8 T cells in Susac syndrome. Findings of the study overall: Susac-specific public clones in total CD8+ repertoires numbered some 17; in CD8+ TEMRA repertoires, they numbered roughly five.

Germline lookup yields CDR1 SGHTA and CDR2 FQGTGA. The CDR3 loop spans 17 amino acids. The junction had 12 bases not matched to a gene; V was cut back by 4 bases and J by 4 bases. Points on this clonotype: Its antigen remains unknown.

cDNA came from roughly 0.53 to 1 ug RNA primed by random hexamers. MiXCR was run by TCRdb on the immunoSEQ multiplex PCR reads, yielding one entry per CDR3 protein. This table has 75,000 to 95,000 distinct CDR3 sequences, approximately 93% appearing once. The receptor was isolated from a human donor with Susac syndrome. Material for sequencing was CD8+ T cells from PBMCs. V and J are TRBV7-3 and TRBJ2-2, with 7 bases lining up with TRBD1. This CDR3 reads CASSSTSRQGVTGELFF. The CDR3 nucleotides are TGTGCCAGCAGCTCTACCTCAAGGCAGGGGGTCACCGGGGAGCTGTTTTTT.